The 5 T cell receptor beta chains below were found in one sample sequenced in a study of T cell clonality in common variable immunodeficiency. The method was immunoSEQ multiplex PCR; TCRdb's version includes in-frame clones alone and lacks a portion of them. This sample has around 45,000 clones and no singletons, with 0.68% in the ten largest. Input material: peripheral blood mononuclear cells. Receptors were obtained from a person between 18 and 70 years old in good health.

This clone has ten or more counts. The read ends 3 residues early relative to the CDR3; the germline J gene fills the gap. This chain links TRBV19 with TRBJ2-6; 7 bases align to TRBD1. The CDR3 has 16 amino acids. V was clipped by 6 bases and J by 0 bases; unmatched bases: 5. Germline lookup yields CDR1 LNHDA and CDR2 SQIVND (reference sequence). The covered CDR3 bases are TGTGCCAGTAGGGACAGGCCAGGCTCTGGGGCCAACGTC. Translated: CASRDRPGSGANV. From start to end, the CDR3 is CASRDRPGSGANVLTF.

This clone was counted at least ten times. The sequenced fragment ends 3 residues before the CDR3 boundary, so the rest is inferred from the germline J gene. The chain joins TRBV19 to TRBJ2-2; 12 bases agree with TRBD1. Germline lookup yields CDR1 LNHDA and CDR2 SQIVND (reference sequence). The CDR3 consists of 14 residues. J was trimmed by 6 bases and V by 6 bases; bases with no gene match: 2. The sequenced CDR3 bases are TGTGCCAGTAGGGGACAGGGGGCCGCCGGGGAG. Its protein is CASRGQGAAGE. The whole CDR3 is CASRGQGAAGELFF.

This clone was seen repeatedly, ten times or more. The sequenced CDR3 bases are TGCAGTGCAAACTCCCAAGCGGGAGTAAGTGAG. Its translation is CSANSQAGVSE. The entire CDR3 reads CSANSQAGVSEQFF. The rearrangement links TRBV20-1 to TRBJ2-1; TRBD2 matches 8 bases. With the read ending 3 residues before the CDR3 end, the germline J gene is used to fill in that end. V lost 6 bases and J lost 9; bases outside the gene matches: 13. CDR1 and CDR2 from the germline V gene are DFQATT and SNEGSKA (reference sequence). The CDR3 consists of 14 residues.

This clone was counted at least ten times. The CDR3 extends 3 residues past the end of the read, so its final part is completed from the germline J gene. The chain combines TRBV3-1 (or the pseudogene TRBV3-2) with TRBJ1-1; 8 nucleotides match TRBD1. The CDR3 length is 20 residues. Trimming cost V 0 bases and J 1 base; bases outside gene matches: 16. Germline-derived CDR1 and CDR2 are LGHDT and YNNKEL (reference sequence). This CDR3 reads CASSQDHEAGGSSENTEAFF. CDR3 DNA (partial): TGTGCCAGCAGCCAAGATCACGAGGCAGGGGGCTCATCTGAGAACACTGAA.

This clone occurred many times. The sequence runs out 3 residues before the end of the CDR3; the remainder is reconstructed from the germline J gene. This chain links TRBV9 with TRBJ2-1, with 7 nucleotides matching TRBD2. With 3 bases clipped from V and 4 bases from J, the junction kept 10 bases outside the gene matches. CDR3 length: 16 residues. Germline V gene data show CDR1 as SGDLS and CDR2 as YYNGEE. The CDR3 region is CASSATSEGIYNEQFF. CDR3 DNA (partial): TGTGCCAGCAGCGCCACTAGCGAGGGGATTTACAATGAG.